The next 14 T cell receptor beta chains were all read from a single sample in a study of regulatory and conventional T cells in RAG deficiency. Here immunoSEQ multiplex PCR was the method, and the copy in TCRdb shows in-frame clones only, minus some. The sample includes 9,000 to 9,500 clones, roughly 90% of them seen just once. Blood CD4+ CD25-high CD127-low regulatory T cells supplied the genomic DNA template. The sample was also linked to a second study, of regulatory T cells. In that study: Primers: 52 TRBV forward and 13 TRBJ reverse.

The sequenced sample was Tregs sorted from blood. These receptor sequences come from a human donor in good health.

This sequence joins TRBV5-1 and TRBJ2-1; 9 bases align to TRBD1. The CDR3 is 15 amino acids. The V segment lost 4 bases and the J segment 7 bases; nucleotides outside the gene matches: 9. CDR1 SGHRS and CDR2 YFSETQ come from the germline V gene. DNA of the CDR3: TGCGCCAGCAGCCCTCGGACAGGGGAGGGGAATGAGCAGTTCTTC. It codes for CASSPRTGEGNEQFF.

The chain joins TRBV19 to TRBJ2-3; the D is unclear. This CDR3 is 15 amino acids long. V was trimmed by 4 bases and J by 4 bases, leaving 15 bases between them. Per germline, CDR1 LNHDA and CDR2 SQIVND (reference sequence). CDR3 nucleotides: TGTGCCAGTAGTAGAAGGACGATAGTCGCAGATACGCAGTATTTT. This encodes CASSRRTIVADTQYF.

The count of this clone is one. This chain joins TRBV2 and TRBJ1-1; the D is unclear. Trimming removed 10 bases at V and 2 bases at J, with 11 bases between. Per the germline V gene, CDR1 is SNHLY and CDR2 is FYNNEI. This CDR3 comprises 12 residues. CDR3 sequence reads: CATERGNTEAFF. As DNA, the CDR3 is TGTGCCACCGAGCGAGGAAACACTGAAGCTTTCTTT.

The V and J genes are TRBV5-1 and TRBJ1-6; 12 bases are a match to TRBD1. This CDR3 has 14 residues. The V and J ends lost 4 bases and 9 bases, in that order; junction bases with no gene match: 2. CDR1 is SGHRS and CDR2 is YFSETQ in the germline V gene. CDR3: CASSGGQGASPLHF. CDR3 DNA: TGCGCCAGCAGCGGGGGACAGGGGGCTTCACCCCTCCACTTT.

V usage is TRBV19 and J usage is TRBJ2-7; 7 bases agree with TRBD1. V lost 4 bases to trimming and J lost 2 bases; unmatched junction nucleotides: 11. Looked up from germline, CDR1 is LNHDA and CDR2 is SQIVND (reference sequence). The CDR3 length is 16 residues. CDR3 in amino acids: CASSTLGQRKAYEQYF. CDR3 nucleotides: TGTGCCAGTAGTACCCTGGGACAGAGAAAAGCCTACGAGCAGTACTTC.

The chain employs TRBV30 and TRBJ2-1; TRBD2 aligns across 12 bases. Unmatched junction bases numbered 1, after V lost 2 bases and J lost 5 bases. Germline values: CDR1 GTSNPN, CDR2 SVGIG (reference sequence). The CDR3 runs 14 residues. CDR3 residues: CAWSRLAGDNEQFF. The CDR3 DNA sequence: TGTGCCTGGAGTCGACTAGCGGGAGACAATGAGCAGTTCTTC.

This clone occurred once. This chain connects TRBV28 to TRBJ1-5, with D tentatively TRBD1 (5 bases). The CDR3 has 15 residues. CDR1 is MDHEN, CDR2 SYDVKM, per germline. V was cut by 4 bases and J by 5 bases, with 15 bases left in between. The CDR3 sequence: CASSSGQGDDQPQHF. The CDR3 nucleotides read TGTGCCAGCAGTTCCGGGCAGGGTGACGATCAGCCCCAGCATTTT.

The gene calls are TRBV14 and TRBJ2-7; D not resolved. The CDR3 covers 14 residues. V dropped 1 base and J dropped 3 bases, with 10 bases sitting between them. From germline, CDR1 is SGHDN and CDR2 FVKESK. CDR3 nucleotides: TGTGCCAGCAGCCAAGGACCGGTGAACTACGAGCAGTACTTC. Its protein product is CASSQGPVNYEQYF.

V and J are TRBV6-1 and TRBJ1-4; D unclear. CDR1 and CDR2 (germline): MNHNS, SASEGT. V lost 2 bases and J 8 bases, leaving 12 bases between the germline ends. The CDR3 has 14 amino acids. The CDR3 sequence is CASSEHRVYEKLFF. As DNA, the CDR3 is TGTGCCAGCAGTGAACATAGGGTTTACGAAAAACTGTTTTTT.

The chain has TRBV2 and TRBJ1-5, with a possible D match to TRBD1 (6 bases). The CDR3 is made up of 15 amino acids. Trimming stripped 6 bases from V and 1 base from J, with 13 bases between. Looked up from germline, CDR1 is SNHLY and CDR2 is FYNNEI. The CDR3 here is CASSAEGVSNQPQHF. The DNA of the CDR3 is TGTGCCAGCAGCGCGGAGGGGGTGAGCAATCAGCCCCAGCATTTT.

The gene calls are TRBV6-5 and TRBJ2-7, with a weak D call TRBD1 (5 bases). V was shortened by 3 bases and J by 4 bases, with 16 bases between the two germline ends. CDR3 length equals 15 residues. Germline V lookup: CDR1 MNHEY, CDR2 SVGAGI. The CDR3 nucleotides are TGTGCCAGCAGTTATTATCAGGGTTCGGTTTACGAGCAGTACTTC. This sequence encodes CASSYYQGSVYEQYF.

The V gene is TRBV5-1, the J gene TRBJ1-1, with D possibly being TRBD1 (6 bases). Looked up from germline, CDR1 is SGHRS and CDR2 is YFSETQ. V was shortened by 3 bases and J by 1 base, with 10 bases between the two germline ends. The CDR3 is made up of 14 amino acids. The CDR3 loop reads CASSYPGQNTEAFF. The DNA of the CDR3 is TGCGCCAGCAGCTACCCGGGACAGAACACTGAAGCTTTCTTT. The full variable domain, its missing parts supplied by reference TRBV5-1 and TRBJ1-1, is KAGVTQTPRYLIKTRGQQVTLSCSPISGHRSVSWYQQTPGQGLQFLFEYFSETQRNKGNFPGRFSGRQFSNSRSEMNVSTLELGDSALYLCASSYPGQNTEAFFGQGTRLTVV.

The rearrangement joins TRBV2 to TRBJ1-4; TRBD1 matches 7 bases. This CDR3 comprises 15 residues. V lost 4 bases and J lost 4; bases outside the gene matches: 6. In germline, CDR1 is SNHLY, CDR2 FYNNEI. CDR3 sequence reads: CASSGEGQRNEKLFF. The CDR3, as DNA: TGTGCCAGCAGTGGGGAGGGACAGCGTAATGAAAAACTGTTTTTT.

The rearrangement joins TRBV30 to TRBJ1-1; 8 bases map to TRBD1. This CDR3 has 15 residues. Germline V lookup: CDR1 GTSNPN, CDR2 SVGIG (reference sequence). The junction had 13 bases not matched to a gene; V was cut back by 8 bases and J by 2 bases. CDR3 sequence (DNA): TGTGCCGGCCGGACAGGGCGGCCCTTAAACACTGAAGCTTTCTTT. Translated, it gives CAGRTGRPLNTEAFF.